Listed here are 25 T cell receptor beta chains from one sample, sequenced in a study of blood T cells in healthy people across ages. Primers used in a second PCR of roughly 6 to 12 cycles were a sample-barcoded 5' primer and a J-beta primer mix. Using its own MiXCR run on the 5' RACE reads, TCRdb lists one record per CDR3 protein. Found here are about 730,000 distinct CDR3 sequences, roughly 44% of them singletons; the top ten hold approximately 22%. Sequenced sample: blood. These receptors were taken from a woman aged 60-75 years in good health.

The table lists this clonotype with many counts. J is TRBJ2-3 and V is TRBV20-1; D is undetermined. The V end lost 4 bases, the J end lost 2 bases, and 4 bases lay between the germline ends. Germline V gene lookup returns CDR1 DFQATT and CDR2 SNEGSKA (reference sequence). This CDR3 comprises 11 residues. CDR3 nucleotide sequence: TGCAGTGCTACCAACACAGATACGCAGTATTTT. It yields the protein CSATNTDTQYF.

This clonotype appeared many times. The CDR3 spells CASSHLSLAGGFKNIQYF. The CDR3 DNA reads as TGTGCCAGCAGTCACCTAAGCTTAGCGGGAGGGTTCAAAAACATTCAGTACTTC. The chain joins TRBV12-3 or TRBV12-4 to TRBJ2-4; 11 bases are shared with TRBD2. The CDR3 is made up of 18 amino acids. J lost 3 bases, V lost 5 bases, and 12 bases had no gene match.

This clonotype has a single count. The chain joins TRBV30 to TRBJ1-2; 7 bases align to TRBD1. CDR3 length: 14 amino acids. The ends lost 3 bases at V and 4 bases at J; junction bases unmatched: 8. Germline assignment: CDR1 GTSNPN and CDR2 SVGIG (reference sequence). The CDR3 bases are TGTGCCTGGAGACAGGGGAGTTCCTCCTATGGCTACACCTTC. This gives the protein CAWRQGSSSYGYTF.

In this sample, this clonotype turned up a few times. The V gene is TRBV28, the J gene TRBJ2-5, with D tentatively TRBD1 (6 bases). Germline V gene data show CDR1 as MDHEN and CDR2 as SYDVKM. With 3 bases removed from V and 2 bases from J, the gap between germline ends came to 19 bases. This CDR3 is built from 17 residues. The CDR3 DNA reads TGTGCCAGCAGTTTGGGGGCCGGGACACACTTTCAAGAGACCCAGTACTTC. Translating it yields CASSLGAGTHFQETQYF. Together with reference TRBV28 and TRBJ2-5, the CDR3 gives the full variable domain: DVKVTQSSRYLVKRTGEKVFLECVQDMDHENMFWYRQDPGLGLRLIYFSYDVKMKEKGDIPEGYSVSREKKERFSLILESASTNQTSMYLCASSLGAGTHFQETQYFGPGTRLLVL.

The CDR3 loop reads CSGHPTECLGGLAVFYEQYF. CDR3 DNA sequence: TGCAGCGGTCATCCGACAGAGTGCCTGGGGGGACTAGCGGTTTTCTACGAGCAGTACTTC. The chain carries TRBV29-1 and TRBJ2-5; 11 nucleotides agree with TRBD2. The DNA matches TRBJ2-7 better at its end, which makes the J call doubtful. Germline values: CDR1 SQVTM, CDR2 ANQGSEA. The CDR3 length is 20 residues.

The chain carries TRBV11-2 and TRBJ2-7; 9 bases match TRBD2. Germline lookup yields CDR1 SGHAT and CDR2 FQNNGV. This CDR3 spans 13 amino acids. The V segment lost 0 bases and the J segment 9 bases; nucleotides outside the gene matches: 3. The CDR3 protein is CASSLDLTSGQYF. In DNA form, the CDR3 reads TGTGCCAGCAGCTTAGACTTGACTAGCGGGCAGTACTTC.

The count of this clonotype is one. The chain links TRBV14 to TRBJ2-7; maybe TRBD2 (5 bases). CDR1 and CDR2 (germline): SGHDN, FVKESK. Trimming shortened V by 1 base and J by 0 bases, and 10 bases separated the two germline ends. The CDR3 length is 15 residues. The CDR3 DNA is TGTGCCAGCAGCCAAGCCCGAGCGGTCTCCTACGAGCAGTACTTC. Translating gives CASSQARAVSYEQYF.

This clonotype was detected many times. The chain has TRBV5-1 and TRBJ2-7; no firm D call. The CDR3 has 15 amino acids. Trimming removed 0 bases from V and 2 bases from J, with 12 bases in between. The germline CDR1 and CDR2 sequences are SGHRS and YFSETQ. CDR3 DNA sequence: TGCGCCAGCAGCTTGGCCCCAGGTGATCCCTACGAGCAGTACTTC. Residues: CASSLAPGDPYEQYF. The full variable domain, completed using reference TRBV5-1 and TRBJ2-7, is KAGVTQTPRYLIKTRGQQVTLSCSPISGHRSVSWYQQTPGQGLQFLFEYFSETQRNKGNFPGRFSGRQFSNSRSEMNVSTLELGDSALYLCASSLAPGDPYEQYFGPGTRLTVT.

J is TRBJ2-5 and V is TRBV6-2 or TRBV6-3; 11 positions agree with TRBD2. The CDR3 extends over 17 amino acids. V trimming: 5 bases; J trimming: 4 bases; junction bases outside the gene matches: 12. Germline loops: CDR1 MNHEY, CDR2 SVGEGT. Here the CDR3 DNA reads TGTGCCAGCAGTCAAGGCTATAGCGGGAGGGCCGGAGAGACCCAGTACTTC. It encodes CASSQGYSGRAGETQYF.

CDR3 sequence: CAISADRAGQPQHF. CDR3 nucleotides: TGTGCCATCAGCGCAGACAGGGCGGGACAGCCCCAGCATTTT. The J gene is TRBJ1-5, the V gene TRBV10-3; TRBD1 aligns across 7 bases. CDR3 length: 14 residues. The V and J ends lost 6 bases and 7 bases, in that order; junction bases with no gene match: 9. Germline lookup yields CDR1 ENHRY and CDR2 SYGVKD.

This chain connects TRBV20-1 to TRBJ2-7; 9 bases agree with TRBD1. In germline, CDR1 is DFQATT, CDR2 SNEGSKA (reference sequence). The CDR3 covers 13 residues. The trim removed 5 bases at V and 2 bases at J, leaving 4 bases unmatched. Here the CDR3 reads CSASDRGTYEQYF. Written as DNA, the CDR3 is TGCAGTGCTTCCGACAGGGGGACCTACGAGCAGTACTTC.

The chain is built from TRBV6-2 or TRBV6-3 and TRBJ2-7; D possibly matches TRBD1 or TRBD2 (6 bases each). There are 14 residues in the CDR3. CDR1 is MNHEY, CDR2 SVGEGT, per germline. Deletions cut 6 bases from V and 0 bases from J, with 12 bases between. For the CDR3, the DNA is TGTGCCAGCAGCCGGGGGCTAATCTCCTACGAGCAGTACTTC. This translates into CASSRGLISYEQYF.

The chain uses TRBV6-2 or TRBV6-3 and TRBJ1-1; weak D call: TRBD1 (5 bases). This CDR3 spans 13 amino acids. The V end was cut by 4 bases, the J end by 7 bases, with 13 bases between. From germline, CDR1 is MNHEY and CDR2 SVGEGT. The DNA for the CDR3 is TGTGCCAGCAGTTGTCTACCAGGGTATGAAGCTTTCTTT. Translating gives CASSCLPGYEAFF.

This chain uses TRBV7-9 with TRBJ2-7, with a tentative D call TRBD1 (6 bases). TRBJ2-5 explains the end of the DNA better; the J call may be wrong. The germline gives CDR1 SEHNR, CDR2 FQNEAQ (reference sequence). CDR3 length: 16 amino acids. The CDR3 DNA is TGTGCCAGCAGCTTAGCGTTAACAGGGTGGAGCGAGACCCAGTACTTC. Its translation is CASSLALTGWSETQYF.

This clonotype was counted only a few times. The J gene is TRBJ2-4, the V gene TRBV6-1, with D possibly being TRBD2 (6 bases). The CDR3 covers 14 residues. Trimming pared 0 bases from V and 6 bases from J, leaving 9 bases between. CDR1 and CDR2 from the germline V gene are MNHNS and SASEGT. In nucleotides, the CDR3 is TGTGCCAGCAGTGAAGCCTACGGGGGAAACATTCAGTACTTC. This encodes CASSEAYGGNIQYF.

As to this clonotype: At one end, the junction sequence differs from germline, possibly due to a read error. This chain joins TRBV4-1 and TRBJ1-2; D uncertain. Germline V lookup: CDR1 MGHRA, CDR2 YSYEKL. This CDR3 spans 14 amino acids. CDR3 in amino acids: CASSQTESYGGYIF. The DNA of the CDR3 is TGCGCCAGCAGTCAAACGGAGTCCTATGGTGGCTACATCTTC.

The V and J genes are TRBV10-3 and TRBJ2-7; 7 positions match TRBD2. Per germline, CDR1 ENHRY and CDR2 SYGVKD. The CDR3 totals 15 residues. Trimming cost V 6 bases and J 0 bases; bases outside gene matches: 8. CDR3 DNA: TGTGCCATCAGGCGGGAGTCACCGGGCTCCTACGAGCAGTACTTC. As protein: CAIRRESPGSYEQYF.

The genes are TRBV7-2 and TRBJ2-1; D is uncertain. Trimming removed 6 bases at V and 8 bases at J, with 11 bases between. Germline V lookup: CDR1 SGHTA, CDR2 FQGNSA. This CDR3 contains 12 residues. As DNA, the CDR3 is TGTGCCAGCAGTAGATATGCATATGAGCAGTTCTTC. Amino acids: CASSRYAYEQFF.

This clonotype was counted only a few times. This rearrangement joins TRBV6-1 to TRBJ2-5, with 9 bases aligning to TRBD1. In germline, CDR1 is MNHNS, CDR2 SASEGT. The CDR3 is 20 amino acids. After removal of 6 bases from V and 4 bases from J, the junction contained 24 bases not matched to a gene. CDR3 in DNA: TGTGCCAGCAGACGTCGATGGGGACAGGGTTTCACGACGGTTGGAGAGACCCAGTACTTC. This gives the protein CASRRRWGQGFTTVGETQYF.

The V and J genes are TRBV2 and TRBJ2-3; unclear D gene. The CDR3 totals 12 residues. Trimming removed 7 bases from V and 2 bases from J, with 7 bases in between. The germline CDR1 and CDR2 sequences are SNHLY and FYNNEI. The CDR3 nucleotides are TGTGCCAGCACGGCCAACACAGATACGCAGTATTTT. This sequence encodes CASTANTDTQYF.

Worth noting for this clonotype: A much larger clone is a single base away; this may be a read error. V is TRBV12-3 or TRBV12-4 and J is TRBJ2-5, with D unresolved. V lost 5 bases, J lost 11 bases, and 15 bases lay in between. There are 12 residues in the CDR3. The CDR3 DNA reads as TGTGCCAGCAGTCGCCCATCGGCCAAGCAGTACTTC. Translation: CASSRPSAKQYF.

The J gene is TRBJ2-3, the V gene TRBV6-2 or TRBV6-3; D unresolved. The V gene lost 6 bases and the J gene lost 0 bases, with 22 bases spanning the gap. Germline-derived CDR1 and CDR2 are MNHEY and SVGEGT. This CDR3 spans 18 amino acids. The CDR3 DNA follows: TGTGCCAGCAGCCTCGGCCAGTCGGCGATACATAGCACAGATACGCAGTATTTT. It encodes CASSLGQSAIHSTDTQYF.

This chain uses TRBV6-4 with TRBJ2-3; TRBD1 might be the D (7 bases). In germline, CDR1 is MRHNA, CDR2 SNTAGT. This CDR3 is built from 16 residues. Deletions cut 3 bases from V and 10 bases from J, with 23 bases between. CDR3 residues: CASSEKGTAAGGPQYF. In DNA, the CDR3 is TGTGCCAGCAGTGAAAAAGGGACAGCCGCCGGGGGTCCGCAGTATTTT.

This chain uses TRBV6-2 or TRBV6-3 with TRBJ2-1; D perhaps matches TRBD2 (5 bases). Matching the DNA end better, TRBJ2-7 makes the J call doubtful. The CDR3 runs to 15 residues. CDR1 and CDR2 (germline): MNHEY, SVGEGT. CDR3 in amino acids: CASTAGIGSYNEQYF. CDR3 nucleotide sequence: TGTGCCAGCACCGCCGGGATCGGCTCCTACAATGAGCAGTACTTC.

The table lists this clonotype with a few counts. V and J are TRBV24-1 and TRBJ2-3; possible D gene TRBD1, 6 bases. CDR1 KGHDR and CDR2 SFDVKD come from the germline V gene. This CDR3 comprises 16 residues. V lost 2 bases and J 1 base, leaving 12 bases between the germline ends. The CDR3 DNA sequence: TGTGCCACCAGTGATTGGTGGGCAGGGGGCACAGATACGCAGTATTTT. Translation gives CATSDWWAGGTDTQYF.